This T cell receptor (beta chain) was sequenced for a study of T cells in Graves' hyperthyroidism and ophthalmopathy. This CDR3 spans 16 amino acids. Trimming removed 3 bases at V and 6 bases at J, with 20 bases between. CDR1 and CDR2 (germline): KGHSH, LQKENI. The table lists this clonotype with many counts. What it recognizes is unknown. It was 8 to 10 ml of fresh peripheral blood that supplied the PBMCs. General study results and limits: Also found in blood were most expanded thyroid clonotypes above 0.001.

Amplified TCR beta CDR3 regions came from RNA transcripts. The TCR CDR3 first-round RT-PCR relied on the HTBI primer set. Each CDR3 protein gets one entry after TCRdb re-called the multiplex PCR reads with MiXCR. Counted here are around 540,000 distinct CDR3 sequences, more than 15% occurring once; the ten biggest clones make up over 25%. V gene TRBV18 combines with J gene TRBJ1-1; D may be TRBD1 (5 bases). Specimen: blood. The origin of this receptor is a woman under 40 with Graves' ophthalmopathy. The CDR3 DNA sequence: TGTGCCAGCTCACCTTCCATGGGACGCGCAAACGCTGAAGCTTTCTTT. It translates to CASSPSMGRANAEAFF.